These 12 T cell receptor beta chains originate from one sample sequenced in a study of T cell repertoires in cytomegalovirus infection. TCRdb processed the reads anew with MiXCR; each CDR3 protein has one entry. The table includes hundreds of thousands of distinct CDR3 sequences, approximately 25% detected once. The sample consisted of CD8+ T cells from PBMCs. The receptor set was obtained from a human donor in good health (CMV status not recorded). Some clones in this sample may be carry-over from other donors' samples.

This sequence joins TRBV27 and TRBJ2-4; 8 nucleotides match TRBD1. Trimming removed 6 bases from V and 3 bases from J; junction bases left unmatched: 7. This CDR3 region has 15 residues. Per the germline V gene, CDR1 is MNHEY and CDR2 is SMNVEV (reference sequence). DNA for the CDR3: TGTGCCAGCAGACAGGGGGGTCATGACAAAAACATTCAGTACTTC. This encodes CASRQGGHDKNIQYF.

The chain carries TRBV27 and TRBJ2-3, with 14 bases that match TRBD2. V was clipped by 8 bases and J by 2 bases; unmatched bases: 3. The germline CDR1 and CDR2 sequences are MNHEY and SMNVEV (reference sequence). The CDR3 is 15 residues long. The CDR3 loop reads CASGLAGGYTDTQYF. Written as DNA, the CDR3 is TGTGCCAGCGGACTAGCGGGGGGATACACAGATACGCAGTATTTT.

This clonotype was found a few times. The CDR3, as DNA: TGTGCCAGCAGCGCATACGGACGAGGGGGAGGCGGGGAGCTGTTTTTT. Its translation: CASSAYGRGGGGELFF. The gene calls are TRBV9 and TRBJ2-2; D may match TRBD1 or TRBD2 (6 bases each). V was cut by 3 bases and J by 7 bases, with 19 bases left in between. CDR1 is SGDLS and CDR2 is YYNGEE in the germline V gene. CDR3 length equals 16 residues.

This clonotype was seen at least ten times. The J gene is TRBJ1-1, the V gene TRBV7-6; D not certain. Per germline, CDR1 SGHVS and CDR2 FNYEAQ. This CDR3 is built from 15 residues. V was cut by 1 base and J by 4 bases, with 13 bases left in between. The CDR3 region has the DNA TGTGCCAGCAGCTTAGAAATGAATCGAGTCACTGAAGCTTTCTTT. As protein: CASSLEMNRVTEAFF.

Comment on this clonotype: This may come from a read error, since a much larger clone is one base off. V is TRBV7-2 and J is TRBJ2-3, with D perhaps TRBD2 (5 bases). Trimming pared 3 bases from V and 1 base from J, leaving 8 bases between. Germline V gene sequence: CDR1 SGHTA, CDR2 FQGNSA. The CDR3 spans 14 residues. The CDR3 region is CASSFASRTDTQYF. The CDR3 region has the DNA TGTGCCAGCAGCTTCGCTAGCCGCACAGATACGCAGTATTTT.

This chain connects TRBV6-2 or TRBV6-3 to TRBJ2-1; D remains ambiguous. The length of the CDR3 is 14 residues. Trimming shortened V by 6 bases and J by 1 base, and 10 bases separated the two germline ends. Germline CDR1 reads MNHEY; CDR2 reads SVGEGT. The CDR3 protein is CASSLLASYNEQFF. The CDR3 nucleotides are TGTGCCAGCAGCCTACTGGCTTCCTACAATGAGCAGTTCTTC.

The table lists this clonotype with many counts. This chain links TRBV7-6 with TRBJ2-3; no clear D. Germline V gives CDR1 SGHVS, CDR2 FNYEAQ. Deletions cut 1 base from V and 2 bases from J, with 10 bases between. The CDR3 runs to 15 residues. CDR3 amino acids: CASSLVGQTTDTQYF. CDR3 nucleotides: TGTGCCAGCAGCTTAGTGGGCCAGACCACAGATACGCAGTATTTT. The variable domain in full, with the rest retrieved from reference TRBV7-6 and TRBJ2-3, is GAGVSQSPRYKVTKRGQDVALRCDPISGHVSLYWYRQALGQGPEFLTYFNYEAQQDKSGLPNDRFSAERPEGSISTLTIQRTEQRDSAMYRCASSLVGQTTDTQYFGPGTRLTVL.

The rearrangement joins TRBV28 to TRBJ2-1; the match to TRBD2 covers 7 bases. V was pared by 4 bases and J by 4 bases, with 4 bases of the junction left unmatched. CDR1 MDHEN and CDR2 SYDVKM come from the germline V gene. The CDR3 extends over 14 amino acids. The CDR3: CASSYPSGYNEQFF. CDR3 bases: TGTGCCAGCAGTTATCCTAGCGGTTACAATGAGCAGTTCTTC. Full variable domain (rest looked up from reference TRBV28 and TRBJ2-1): DVKVTQSSRYLVKRTGEKVFLECVQDMDHENMFWYRQDPGLGLRLIYFSYDVKMKEKGDIPEGYSVSREKKERFSLILESASTNQTSMYLCASSYPSGYNEQFFGPGTRLTVL.

The chain uses TRBV14 and TRBJ1-4; no clear D gene. CDR1 and CDR2 from the germline V gene are SGHDN and FVKESK. V was trimmed by 5 bases and J by 6 bases, leaving 13 bases between them. The CDR3 totals 14 residues. CDR3: CASSYSRIYEKLFF. CDR3 DNA sequence: TGTGCCAGCAGCTATTCGAGGATTTATGAAAAACTGTTTTTT.

This clonotype was counted only a few times. The chain employs TRBV12-3 or TRBV12-4 and TRBJ2-3; tentatively, D is TRBD1 (6 bases). The V end was cut by 6 bases, the J end by 1 base, with 14 bases between. The CDR3 covers 15 residues. The CDR3 nucleotides read TGTGCCAGCAGCCCACAGGGTTCGGGCACAGATACGCAGTATTTT. Translation gives CASSPQGSGTDTQYF.

In this sample, this clonotype turned up a few times. J is TRBJ2-1 and V is TRBV20-1; D unclear. Germline CDR1 and CDR2: DFQATT and SNEGSKA (reference sequence). Trimming cost V 3 bases and J 7 bases, with 10 bases left between them. The CDR3 totals 12 residues. CDR3 in amino acids: CSASLNGNEQFF. CDR3 sequence (DNA): TGCAGTGCTAGCCTCAATGGGAATGAGCAGTTCTTC.

This clonotype was seen a few times. This chain links TRBV20-1 with TRBJ2-3; D is unclear. The CDR3 spans 13 residues. V was clipped by 5 bases and J by 5 bases, with 14 bases between them. Germline V gene sequence: CDR1 DFQATT, CDR2 SNEGSKA (reference sequence). CDR3 protein: CSAPGPVLDTQYF. The CDR3 coding sequence is TGCAGTGCTCCAGGCCCAGTCTTAGATACGCAGTATTTT.